A selection of T cell receptor beta chains follows, all from one sample in a study of shared clonotypes between healthy human individuals. Generated by immunoSEQ multiplex PCR, the TCRdb table keeps only in-frame clones and is missing some. The sample yields some 1,400,000 clones, around 97% seen once. Sequencing input: naive CD4+ T cells sorted from blood. The origin of the receptors is a young man in good health. The CDR3 runs from the conserved cysteine through the conserved F or W. Each record gives: D gene, J gene, clone size, V gene, CDR3 protein, CDR3 DNA. A D gene is named only where the DNA matches it firmly. The size entry is marked missing in some rows and otherwise reads once, few, many or a size class.

>.|TRBJ2-7|once|TRBV15
CATSRGLGYEQYF
TGTGCCACCAGCAGAGGTTTGGGGTACGAGCAGTACTTC
>TRBD1|TRBJ2-7|.|TRBV10-1
CASSDSGTGNYEQYF
TGCGCCAGCAGTGATTCCGGGACAGGAAACTACGAGCAGTACTTC
>TRBD2|TRBJ2-1|.|TRBV28
CASSLPGTSGGNEQFF
TGTGCCAGCAGTTTACCCGGGACTAGCGGAGGCAATGAGCAGTTCTTC
>TRBD2|TRBJ2-2|.|TRBV11-2
CASSWTSGNTGELFF
TGTGCCAGCAGCTGGACTAGCGGGAACACCGGGGAGCTGTTTTTT
>.|TRBJ2-3|.|TRBV11-2
CASTRTDTQYF
TGTGCCAGCACCCGCACAGATACGCAGTATTTT
>.|TRBJ2-2|.|TRBV7-9
CASSLSLMNTGELFF
TGTGCCAGCAGCTTATCGCTCATGAACACCGGGGAGCTGTTTTTT
>.|TRBJ1-1|.|TRBV2
CASRTEARTEAFF
TGTGCCAGCAGGACAGAGGCTCGGACTGAAGCTTTCTTT
>.|TRBJ2-2|.|TRBV25-1
CASNGWGSTGELFF
TGTGCCAGCAACGGGTGGGGATCCACCGGGGAGCTGTTTTTT
>TRBD1|TRBJ2-7|.|TRBV19
CASSIFPGQGATYEQYF
TGTGCCAGTAGTATCTTCCCTGGACAGGGAGCAACCTACGAGCAGTACTTC
>.|TRBJ1-5|.|TRBV23-1
CATRRVGAYNQPQHF
TGCGCCACCCGCCGGGTCGGCGCCTACAATCAGCCCCAGCATTTT
>TRBD2|TRBJ2-1|.|TRBV5-1
CASSIAGGQYNEQFF
TGCGCCAGCAGCATTGCGGGAGGTCAGTACAATGAGCAGTTCTTC
>.|TRBJ2-1|.|TRBV7-2
CASSLARVLRDEQFF
TGTGCCAGCAGCTTAGCGCGGGTGCTTCGGGATGAGCAGTTCTTC
>TRBD1|TRBJ1-1|.|TRBV7-2
CASSQPGTAMNTEAFF
TGTGCCAGCAGCCAGCCTGGGACAGCAATGAACACTGAAGCTTTCTTT
>TRBD2|TRBJ2-2|.|TRBV15
CATSRRLASTGELFF
TGTGCCACCAGCAGACGACTAGCGAGTACCGGGGAGCTGTTTTTT
>TRBD1|TRBJ1-5|.|TRBV18
CASSPLAQGGDQPQHF
TGTGCCAGCTCACCACTGGCACAGGGGGGGGATCAGCCCCAGCATTTT
>TRBD2|TRBJ2-1|.|TRBV30
CAWSGTSASEQFF
TGTGCCTGGTCCGGGACTAGCGCCTCTGAGCAGTTCTTC